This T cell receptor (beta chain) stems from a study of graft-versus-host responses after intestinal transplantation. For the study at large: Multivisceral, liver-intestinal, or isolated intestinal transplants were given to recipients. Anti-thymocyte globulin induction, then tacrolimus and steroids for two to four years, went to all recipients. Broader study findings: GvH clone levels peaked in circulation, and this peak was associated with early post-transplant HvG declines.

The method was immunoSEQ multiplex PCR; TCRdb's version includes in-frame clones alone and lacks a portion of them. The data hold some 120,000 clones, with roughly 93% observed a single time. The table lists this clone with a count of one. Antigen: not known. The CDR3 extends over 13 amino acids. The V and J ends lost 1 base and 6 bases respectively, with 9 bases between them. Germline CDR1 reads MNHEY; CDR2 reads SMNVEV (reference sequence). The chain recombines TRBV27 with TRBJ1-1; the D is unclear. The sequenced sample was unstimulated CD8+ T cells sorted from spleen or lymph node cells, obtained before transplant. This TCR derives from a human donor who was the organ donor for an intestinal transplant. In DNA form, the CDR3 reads TGTGCCAGCAGTTTATATTACATTTCTGAAGCTTTCTTT. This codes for CASSLYYISEAFF.